This record covers a single T cell receptor (beta chain). The antigen it binds to is not known. Per-base qualities were not stored, and no clone one base away is much larger. This sample is drawn from a study of T cell repertoires in breast cancer (dated by TCRdb to the mid-2010s). Study-level background: Tumors, lymph nodes and peripheral blood lymphocytes from breast cancer patients were profiled in the study, along with peripheral blood from healthy control donors. On average, sequencing produced around 500,000 sequences per sample, which came to 9.5 to 10 reads per input cell. Nine healthy donors, of an age range similar to that of the patients, were included as controls. Blood samples were separated by Ficoll, whereas tumor-free lymph nodes were processed without any enzymatic digestion. The study reasoned that TCRs shared between breast cancer patients would target shared antigens, given breast cancer's low mutational burden and rare common mutations. Tumors and tumor-involved lymph nodes were minced and digested with Liberase and DNase, then filtered through 70-um and 40-um filters. ER+/PR+ status was present in the majority of the 20 to 25 patient tumors that were analyzed for shared TCRs. Results the study describes overall, beyond this receptor: Because transcript abundance and primer differences skewed clone recovery, emulsion RT-PCR was regarded as qualitative rather than quantitative. Tumor-involved sentinel lymph nodes shared about fourfold more TCRs with matched tumor repertoires than tumor-free nodes (roughly 8% versus 2%). Fewer than 20 TCR pairs were shared across seven or more patient tumors and were rarely found in control blood, which suggested possible tumor specificity. Shared TCRs were encoded by various nucleotide sequences, which suggests selection and expansion based on antigen. Discarding singleton TCRs and sampling only part of each tumor may have missed genuine antitumor clones. TRBV7 predominated among the shared TCRs, which could possibly reflect tumor recognition or a mispriming bias from eight TRBV7 primers.

Counted from cysteine to phenylalanine, this CDR3 has 12 amino acids. Here the CDR3 DNA is all that survives: 36 bases in frame from base 1. CDR1 and CDR2 are drawn from the germline V gene (reference sequence): GTSNPN, SVGIG. Trimming removed 4 bases from V and 10 bases from J, leaving 16 bases between the germline ends. Receptor amplification or capture employed emulsion pairing. Unpaired genes were suppressed in a second nested PCR with blocking oligos, after which Illumina adaptors and barcodes were added in a third nested PCR. Between roughly 5,000 and 280,000 T cells, along with C-region, Stepout and V-region primers, were included in each emulsion RT-PCR master mix. The emulsions were generated using the Micellula Emulsion and Purification Kit, and the RT-PCR was run with Qiagen OneStep RT-PCR reagents. The pooled libraries were sequenced on an Illumina MiSeq using paired-end 2 x 250 reads. The source study handled its data this way. In Galaxy, read pairs were joined and then clipped at the engineered overlap into separate alpha and beta files, and any unclipped reads were discarded. Alpha-beta pairs were assigned with CompleteTCR, a MiTCR-based pipeline that links chains sharing read cluster identifiers using an R script. TCR sequences observed only once, about 1-3.3%, were removed as potential sequencing errors. TCRdb reanalyzed the raw reads on its own, using fastp at Q25 for trimming and MiXCR for clone calling, and kept in-frame beta chains. Each CDR3 protein appears once, grouped with its most common genes and DNA. TCRdb's processing, not the study's, gives the V and J calls here. The sample table records roughly 40,000 distinct CDR3 sequences; 45% of these occur just once. Clones ranked in the top ten supply around 59% of the sample.

To analyze paired alpha-beta TCRs of CD8+ T cells, the researchers used an expanded emulsion RT-PCR method with primers covering all TCR V genes. Before emulsion RT-PCR, CD8+ T cells were isolated with a CD8 positive selection kit and incubated overnight in about 9.6 IU/mL IL-2. Sequencing was carried out using CD8+ T cells. The chain links TRBV30 with TRBJ1-1, and the D gene may be TRBD1, 5 bases matching. This sequence originates from a pool of human donors with breast cancer or a healthy control (not recorded which). The DNA is as follows: TGTGCCTGGACCCAGGGTGGGGGTCGAGCTTTCTTT. It encodes CAWTQGGGRAFF.